The present entry profiles one T cell receptor beta chain with its context. The method was immunoSEQ multiplex PCR; TCRdb's version includes in-frame clones alone and lacks a portion of them. The sample has fewer than 200,000 clones, 60% to 80% seen once. These data originate in a study of blood T cell repertoires in COVID-19. In the study overall: Whether acute or convalescent, the COVID-19 samples came from the United States, Italy and Spain. Sources were T cells, B-cell-depleted T cells, or PBMCs; the material itself was cDNA or gDNA.

The CDR3 is 15 amino acids. Germline lookup yields CDR1 SGHTA and CDR2 FQGNSA. V dropped 5 bases and J dropped 5; count of bases not matched to a gene: 10. Sequenced input: peripheral blood. The receptor comes from a woman aged 70-85 years with acute or convalescent COVID-19. The genes are TRBV7-2 and TRBJ2-3; 7 bases map to TRBD2. The CDR3 sequence is CASSQLLAEGDTQYF. CDR3 sequence (DNA): TGTGCCAGCAGCCAACTGCTAGCGGAGGGAGATACGCAGTATTTT.